The present T cell receptor beta chain was sequenced within a study of CD8 T cells in Susac syndrome. Roughly 0.45 to 1 ug RNA was reverse transcribed with random hexamers. Multiplex PCR with immunoSEQ amplified the TCR beta CDR3 across 54 Vbeta and 13 Jbeta. TCRdb called the immunoSEQ multiplex PCR reads again in MiXCR, with one record for every CDR3 protein. The repertoire holds about 66,000 distinct CDR3 sequences, with approximately 94% as singletons. The germline V gene has CDR1 SEHNR and CDR2 FQNEAQ (reference sequence). The CDR3 is 15 amino acids. Trimming shortened V by 8 bases and J by 3 bases, and 20 bases separated the two germline ends. TEMRA cells were enriched by FACS, and CD4+ and CD8+ T cells were negatively isolated.

This TCR was sampled from a human donor with multiple sclerosis. The gene calls are TRBV7-9 and TRBJ2-7; a possible D gene is TRBD2 (5 bases). Sequenced material: CD8+ T cells from PBMCs. CDR3 loop: CASEQQRPGNYEQYF. CDR3 sequence (DNA): TGTGCCAGCGAGCAACAACGGCCCGGGAACTACGAGCAGTACTTC.